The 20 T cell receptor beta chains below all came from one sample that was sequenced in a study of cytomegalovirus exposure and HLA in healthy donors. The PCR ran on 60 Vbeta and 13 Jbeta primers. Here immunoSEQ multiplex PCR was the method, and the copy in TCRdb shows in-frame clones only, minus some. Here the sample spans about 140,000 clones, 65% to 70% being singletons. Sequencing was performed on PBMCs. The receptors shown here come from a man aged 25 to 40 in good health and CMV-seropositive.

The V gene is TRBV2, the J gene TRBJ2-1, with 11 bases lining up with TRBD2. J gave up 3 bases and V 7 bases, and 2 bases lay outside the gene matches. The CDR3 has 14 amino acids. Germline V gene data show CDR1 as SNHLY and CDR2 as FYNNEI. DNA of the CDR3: TGTGCCAGCATCGGACTAGCGGGCTACAATGAGCAGTTCTTC. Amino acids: CASIGLAGYNEQFF.

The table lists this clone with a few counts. CDR3 residues: CASSQEMGGGDEQYF. The CDR3 DNA reads as TGTGCCAGCAGCCAAGAAATGGGAGGTGGCGACGAGCAGTACTTC. The chain recombines TRBV5-4 with TRBJ2-7; D might be TRBD2 (6 bases). CDR3 length: 15 residues. V dropped 4 bases and J dropped 5 bases, with 19 bases sitting between them. Germline assignment: CDR1 SGHNT and CDR2 YYREEE (reference sequence). The whole variable domain, filled in from reference TRBV5-4 and TRBJ2-7, reads ETGVTQSPTHLIKTRGQQVTLRCSSQSGHNTVSWYQQALGQGPQFIFQYYREEENGRGNFPPRFSGLQFPNYSSELNVNALELDDSALYLCASSQEMGGGDEQYFGPGTRLTVT.

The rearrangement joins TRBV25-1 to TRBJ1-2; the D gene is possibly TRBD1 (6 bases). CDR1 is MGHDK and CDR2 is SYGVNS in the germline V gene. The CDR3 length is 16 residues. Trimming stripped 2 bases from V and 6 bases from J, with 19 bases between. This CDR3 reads CASSEPRDTSFNGYTF. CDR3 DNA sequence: TGTGCCAGCAGTGAACCCCGGGACACCTCTTTTAATGGCTACACCTTC.

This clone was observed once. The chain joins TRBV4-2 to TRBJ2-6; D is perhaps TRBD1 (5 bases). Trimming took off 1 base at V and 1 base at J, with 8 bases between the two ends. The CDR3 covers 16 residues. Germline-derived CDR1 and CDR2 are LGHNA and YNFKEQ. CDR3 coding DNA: TGTGCCAGCAGCCAAGGAGACAGTTCTGGGGCCAACGTCCTGACTTTC. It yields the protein CASSQGDSSGANVLTF.

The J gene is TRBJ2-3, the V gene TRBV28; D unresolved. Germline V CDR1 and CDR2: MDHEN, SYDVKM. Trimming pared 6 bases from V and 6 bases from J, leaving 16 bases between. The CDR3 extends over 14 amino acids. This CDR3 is CASSYPMKRDTQYF. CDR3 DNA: TGTGCCAGCAGCTATCCCATGAAGAGGGATACGCAGTATTTT.

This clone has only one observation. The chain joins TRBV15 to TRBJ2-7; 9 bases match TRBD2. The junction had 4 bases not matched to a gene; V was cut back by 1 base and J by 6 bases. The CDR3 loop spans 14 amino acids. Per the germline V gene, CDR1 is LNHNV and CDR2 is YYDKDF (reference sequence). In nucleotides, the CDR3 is TGTGCCACCAGCAGAGGTAGCGGGAGTCCCGAGCAGTACTTC. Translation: CATSRGSGSPEQYF.

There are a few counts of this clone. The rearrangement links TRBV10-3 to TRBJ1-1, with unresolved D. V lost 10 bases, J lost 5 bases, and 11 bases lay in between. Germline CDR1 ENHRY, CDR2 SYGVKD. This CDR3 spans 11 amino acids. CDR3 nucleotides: TGTGCCACCTCGGGAGGAACTGAAGCTTTCTTT. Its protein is CATSGGTEAFF.

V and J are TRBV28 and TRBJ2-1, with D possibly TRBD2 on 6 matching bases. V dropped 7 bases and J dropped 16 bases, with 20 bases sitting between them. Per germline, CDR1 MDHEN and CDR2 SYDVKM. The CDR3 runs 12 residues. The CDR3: CASNWGGASSFF. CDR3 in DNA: TGTGCCAGCAATTGGGGCGGGGCCTCATCCTTCTTC.

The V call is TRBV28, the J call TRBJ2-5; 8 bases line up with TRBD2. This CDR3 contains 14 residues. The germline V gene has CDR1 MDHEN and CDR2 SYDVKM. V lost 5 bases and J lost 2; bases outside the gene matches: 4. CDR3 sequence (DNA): TGTGCCAGCAGTACTAGCGGTCCTCAAGAGACCCAGTACTTC. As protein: CASSTSGPQETQYF.

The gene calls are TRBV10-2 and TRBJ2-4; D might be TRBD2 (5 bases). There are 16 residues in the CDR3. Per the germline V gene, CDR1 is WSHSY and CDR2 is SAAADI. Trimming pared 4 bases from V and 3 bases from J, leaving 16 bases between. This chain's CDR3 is CASSGGWGEVKNIQYF. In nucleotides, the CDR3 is TGCGCCAGCAGTGGAGGGTGGGGAGAGGTCAAAAACATTCAGTACTTC.

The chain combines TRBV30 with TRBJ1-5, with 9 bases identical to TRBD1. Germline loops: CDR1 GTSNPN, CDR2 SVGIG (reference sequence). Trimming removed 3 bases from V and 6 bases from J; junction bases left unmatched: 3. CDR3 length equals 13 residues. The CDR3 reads CAWRRQGGQPQHF. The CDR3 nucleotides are TGTGCCTGGAGAAGACAGGGGGGTCAGCCCCAGCATTTT.

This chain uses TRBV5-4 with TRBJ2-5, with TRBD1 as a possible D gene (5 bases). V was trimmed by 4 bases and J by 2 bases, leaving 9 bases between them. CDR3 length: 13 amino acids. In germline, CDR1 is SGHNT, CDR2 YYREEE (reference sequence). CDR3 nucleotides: TGTGCCAGCAGCCCACGACAGCAAGAGACCCAGTACTTC. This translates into CASSPRQQETQYF.

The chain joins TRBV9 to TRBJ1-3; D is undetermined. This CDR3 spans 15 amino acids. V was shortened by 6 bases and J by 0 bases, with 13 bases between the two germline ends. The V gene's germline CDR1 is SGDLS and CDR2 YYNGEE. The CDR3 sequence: CASTQEGVSGNTIYF. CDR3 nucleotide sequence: TGTGCCAGCACCCAAGAGGGAGTCTCTGGAAACACCATATATTTT.

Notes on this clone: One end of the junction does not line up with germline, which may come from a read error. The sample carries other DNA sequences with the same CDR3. CDR3: CAISDRTGGNQPQHF. CDR3 DNA: TGTGCCATTAGTGACAGGACAGGGGGCAATCAGCCCCAGCATTTT. This chain uses TRBV10-3 with TRBJ1-5; TRBD1 matches 9 bases. Germline V gene sequence: CDR1 ENHRY, CDR2 SYGVKD. The CDR3 totals 15 residues.

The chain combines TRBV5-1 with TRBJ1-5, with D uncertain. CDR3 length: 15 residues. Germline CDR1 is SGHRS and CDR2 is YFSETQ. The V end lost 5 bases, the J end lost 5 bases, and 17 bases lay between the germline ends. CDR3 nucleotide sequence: TGCGCCAGCAGTCTTGACCCATTTGGAGATCAGCCCCAGCATTTT. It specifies CASSLDPFGDQPQHF.

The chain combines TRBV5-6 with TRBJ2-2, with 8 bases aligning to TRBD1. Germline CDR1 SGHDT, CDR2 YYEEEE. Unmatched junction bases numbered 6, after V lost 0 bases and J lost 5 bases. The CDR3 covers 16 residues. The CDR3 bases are TGTGCCAGCAGCTTGGTGACAGGGGTGAGGACCGGGGAGCTGTTTTTT. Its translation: CASSLVTGVRTGELFF.

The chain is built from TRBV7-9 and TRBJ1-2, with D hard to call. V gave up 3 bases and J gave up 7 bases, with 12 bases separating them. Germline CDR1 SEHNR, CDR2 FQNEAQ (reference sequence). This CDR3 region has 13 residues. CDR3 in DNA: TGTGCCAGCAGCTTGAGTTCGGGTTTTGGCTACACCTTC. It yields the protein CASSLSSGFGYTF.

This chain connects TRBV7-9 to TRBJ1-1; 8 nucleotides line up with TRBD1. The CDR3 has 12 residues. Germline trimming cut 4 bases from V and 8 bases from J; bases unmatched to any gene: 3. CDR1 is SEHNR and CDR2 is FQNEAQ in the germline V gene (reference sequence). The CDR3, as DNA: TGTGCCAGCAGCTACCGGACAGGGGAAGCTTTCTTT. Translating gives CASSYRTGEAFF.

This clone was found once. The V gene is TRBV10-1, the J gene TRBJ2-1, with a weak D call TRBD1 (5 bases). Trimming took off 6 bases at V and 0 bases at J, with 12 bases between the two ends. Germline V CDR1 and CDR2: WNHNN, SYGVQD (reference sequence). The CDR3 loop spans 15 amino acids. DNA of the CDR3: TGCGCCAGCAGCTTAGACAGCCGCTCCTACAATGAGCAGTTCTTC. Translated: CASSLDSRSYNEQFF.

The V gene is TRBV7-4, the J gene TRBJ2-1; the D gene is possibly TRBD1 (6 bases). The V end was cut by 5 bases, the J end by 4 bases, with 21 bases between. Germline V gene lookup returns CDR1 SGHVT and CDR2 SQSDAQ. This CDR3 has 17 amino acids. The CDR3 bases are TGTGCCAGCAGCCTGTCACAGGGAACCGTTCGATACAATGAGCAGTTCTTC. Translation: CASSLSQGTVRYNEQFF.